This T cell receptor beta chain was recovered during a study of blood T cell repertoires in COVID-19. Method: immunoSEQ multiplex PCR; TCRdb's copy keeps in-frame clones and lacks some. The data hold 110,000 or so clones, with roughly 87% observed a single time. Trimming took off 0 bases at V and 2 bases at J, with 6 bases between the two ends. The CDR3 has 13 amino acids. The germline V gene encodes CDR1 SGHRS and CDR2 YFSETQ. Sequencing was performed on peripheral blood. This chain joins TRBV5-1 and TRBJ2-7; perhaps TRBD2 as D (5 bases). The TCR was taken from a human donor in a cohort sampled during active COVID-19. CDR3 protein: CASSLEGAYEQYF. The CDR3 DNA reads as TGCGCCAGCAGCTTGGAGGGAGCCTACGAGCAGTACTTC.